This T cell receptor (beta chain) was sequenced during a study of shared clonotypes between healthy human individuals. Study-level information: Sampling drew on donors who were a couple of women and a few men aged 18 to 49.

Remarks on this clone: Its antigen is still unknown.

The CDR3 has 12 residues. V shed 7 bases and J shed 7 bases, with 14 bases lying between them. Germline V gives CDR1 SQVTM, CDR2 ANQGSEA. Across several immunoSEQ plates, the genomic DNA of each subset was split evenly. Sequenced by immunoSEQ multiplex PCR; TCRdb stores in-frame clones only, minus some. Of some 790,000 clones in the sample, over 60% are singletons; the top ten hold about 1.8%. Overall study findings and caveats: Estimated richness values were generally larger in naive subsets than in memory subsets. Sorted-subset sequencing was shown by rarefaction to be incomplete despite large depth.

This receptor was taken from a woman in her 30s in good health. Sequencing was done on a sample of memory CD4+ T cells sorted from blood. Noted subset: CD45RA-negative fraction. The gene calls are TRBV29-1 and TRBJ2-1; D gene uncertain. The chain's CDR3 is CSAQRARNEQFF. The CDR3, as DNA: TGCAGCGCCCAAAGGGCTCGTAATGAGCAGTTCTTC.